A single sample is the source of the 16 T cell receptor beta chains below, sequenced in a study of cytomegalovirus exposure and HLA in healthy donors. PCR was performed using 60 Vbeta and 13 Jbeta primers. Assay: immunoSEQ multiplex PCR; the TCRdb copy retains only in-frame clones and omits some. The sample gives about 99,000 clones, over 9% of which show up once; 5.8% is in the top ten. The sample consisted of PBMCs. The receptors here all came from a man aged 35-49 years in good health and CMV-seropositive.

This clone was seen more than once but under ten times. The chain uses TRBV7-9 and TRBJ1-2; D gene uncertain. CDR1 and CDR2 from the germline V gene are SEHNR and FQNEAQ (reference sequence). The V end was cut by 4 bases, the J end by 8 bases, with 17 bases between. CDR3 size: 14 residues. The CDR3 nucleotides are TGTGCCAGCAGCTCGAGGGCCATAACGACCGGCTACACCTTC. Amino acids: CASSSRAITTGYTF.

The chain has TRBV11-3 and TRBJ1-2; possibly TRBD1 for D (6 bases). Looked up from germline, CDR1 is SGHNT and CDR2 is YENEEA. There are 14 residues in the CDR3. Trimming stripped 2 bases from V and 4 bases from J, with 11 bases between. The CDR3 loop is CASSLQTGLYGYTF. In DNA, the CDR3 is TGTGCCAGCAGCTTACAGACAGGCCTCTATGGCTACACCTTC. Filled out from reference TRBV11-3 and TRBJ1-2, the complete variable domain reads EAGVVQSPRYKIIEKKQPVAFWCNPISGHNTLYWYLQNLGQGPELLIRYENEEAVDDSQLPKDRFSAERLKGVDSTLKIQPAELGDSAVYLCASSLQTGLYGYTFGSGTRLTVV.

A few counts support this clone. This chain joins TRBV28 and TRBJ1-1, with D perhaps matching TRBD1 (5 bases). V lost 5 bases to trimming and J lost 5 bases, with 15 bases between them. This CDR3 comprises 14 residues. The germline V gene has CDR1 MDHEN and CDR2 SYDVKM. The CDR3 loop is CASSPGTWGTEAFF. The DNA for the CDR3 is TGTGCCAGCAGTCCCGGGACTTGGGGGACTGAAGCTTTCTTT.

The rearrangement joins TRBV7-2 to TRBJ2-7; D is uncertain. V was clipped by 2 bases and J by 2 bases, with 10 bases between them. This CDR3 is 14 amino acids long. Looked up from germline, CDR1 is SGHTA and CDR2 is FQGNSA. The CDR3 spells CASSLSPSPYEQYF. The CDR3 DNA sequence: TGTGCCAGCAGCTTAAGTCCTAGTCCCTACGAGCAGTACTTC.

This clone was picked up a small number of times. The CDR3 coding sequence is TGTGCCACCACCCCCGCGGGGTCAATGATCTACGAGCAGTACTTC. Its translation: CATTPAGSMIYEQYF. The chain couples TRBV15 to TRBJ2-7; TRBD2 might be the D (6 bases). Germline V gene lookup returns CDR1 LNHNV and CDR2 YYDKDF (reference sequence). Trimming shortened V by 7 bases and J by 3 bases, and 19 bases separated the two germline ends. This CDR3 region has 15 residues.

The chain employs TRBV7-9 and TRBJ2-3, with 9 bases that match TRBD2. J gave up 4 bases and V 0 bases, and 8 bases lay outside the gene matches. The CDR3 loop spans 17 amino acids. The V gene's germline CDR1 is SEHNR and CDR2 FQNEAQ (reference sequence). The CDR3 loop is CASSLALAGADPDTQYF. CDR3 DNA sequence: TGTGCCAGCAGCTTAGCACTAGCGGGCGCGGACCCAGATACGCAGTATTTT.

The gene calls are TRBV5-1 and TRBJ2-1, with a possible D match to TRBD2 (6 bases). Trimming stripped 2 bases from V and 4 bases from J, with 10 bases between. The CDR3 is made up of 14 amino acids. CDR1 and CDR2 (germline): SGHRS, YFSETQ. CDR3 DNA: TGCGCCAGCAGCTTTACTAGCTTATACAATGAGCAGTTCTTC. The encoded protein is CASSFTSLYNEQFF.

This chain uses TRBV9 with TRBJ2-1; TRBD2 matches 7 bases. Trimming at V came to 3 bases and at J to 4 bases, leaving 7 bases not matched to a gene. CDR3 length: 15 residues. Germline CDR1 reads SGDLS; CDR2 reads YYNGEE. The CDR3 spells CASSGRGDHYNEQFF. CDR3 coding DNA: TGTGCCAGCAGCGGACGGGGGGACCATTACAATGAGCAGTTCTTC.

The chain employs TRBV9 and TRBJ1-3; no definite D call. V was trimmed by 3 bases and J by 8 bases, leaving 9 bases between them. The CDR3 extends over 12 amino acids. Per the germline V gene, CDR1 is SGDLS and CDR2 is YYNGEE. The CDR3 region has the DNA TGTGCCAGCAGCGACTCCGCGGACACCATATATTTT. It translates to CASSDSADTIYF.

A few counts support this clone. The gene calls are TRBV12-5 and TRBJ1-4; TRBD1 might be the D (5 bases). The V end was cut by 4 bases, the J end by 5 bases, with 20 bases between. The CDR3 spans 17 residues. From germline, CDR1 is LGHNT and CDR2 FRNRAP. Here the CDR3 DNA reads TGTGCTAGTGGTTCTCCCGACAGATTGGGTCCAAATGAAAAACTGTTTTTT. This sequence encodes CASGSPDRLGPNEKLFF.

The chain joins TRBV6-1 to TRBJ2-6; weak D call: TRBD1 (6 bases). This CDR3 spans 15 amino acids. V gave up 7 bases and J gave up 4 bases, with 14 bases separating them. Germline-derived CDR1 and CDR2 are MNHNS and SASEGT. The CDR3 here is CASTPWGRGANVLTF. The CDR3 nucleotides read TGTGCCAGCACCCCTTGGGGGCGGGGGGCCAACGTCCTGACTTTC.

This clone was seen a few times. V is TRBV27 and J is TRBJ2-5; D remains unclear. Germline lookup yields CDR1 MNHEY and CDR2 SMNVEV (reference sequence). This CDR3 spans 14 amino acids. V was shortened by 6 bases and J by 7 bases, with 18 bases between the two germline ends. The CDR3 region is CASRTIQDRGTQYF. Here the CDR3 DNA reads TGTGCCAGCAGAACTATCCAAGACCGCGGGACCCAGTACTTC.

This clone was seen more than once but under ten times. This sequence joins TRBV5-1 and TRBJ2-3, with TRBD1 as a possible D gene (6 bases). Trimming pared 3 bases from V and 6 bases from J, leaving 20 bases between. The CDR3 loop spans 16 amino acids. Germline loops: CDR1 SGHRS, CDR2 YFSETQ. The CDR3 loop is CASSSKTGSSLDTQYF. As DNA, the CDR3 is TGCGCCAGCAGCTCTAAAACAGGGTCTTCGTTGGATACGCAGTATTTT. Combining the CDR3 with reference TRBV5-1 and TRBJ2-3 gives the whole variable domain KAGVTQTPRYLIKTRGQQVTLSCSPISGHRSVSWYQQTPGQGLQFLFEYFSETQRNKGNFPGRFSGRQFSNSRSEMNVSTLELGDSALYLCASSSKTGSSLDTQYFGPGTRLTVL.

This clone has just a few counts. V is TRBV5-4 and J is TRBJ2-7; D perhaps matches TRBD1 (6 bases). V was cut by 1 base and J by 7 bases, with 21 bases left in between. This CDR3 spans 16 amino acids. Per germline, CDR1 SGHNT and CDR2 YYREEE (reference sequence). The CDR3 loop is CASSLYTDSTLREQYF. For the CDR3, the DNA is TGTGCCAGCAGCTTGTATACGGACAGTACCCTACGAGAGCAGTACTTC.

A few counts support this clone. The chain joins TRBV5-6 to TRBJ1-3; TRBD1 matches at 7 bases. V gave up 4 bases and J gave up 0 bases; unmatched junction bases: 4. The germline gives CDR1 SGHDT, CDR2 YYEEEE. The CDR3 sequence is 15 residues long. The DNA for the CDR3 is TGTGCCAGCAGCCGAGGACAGGTCTCTGGAAACACCATATATTTT. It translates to CASSRGQVSGNTIYF.

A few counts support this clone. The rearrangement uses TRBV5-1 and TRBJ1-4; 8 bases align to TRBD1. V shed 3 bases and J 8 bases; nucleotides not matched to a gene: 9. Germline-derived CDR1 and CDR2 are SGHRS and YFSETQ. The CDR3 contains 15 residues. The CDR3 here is CASSSDRGGGEKLFF. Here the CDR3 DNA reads TGCGCCAGCAGCTCCGACAGGGGAGGAGGAGAAAAACTGTTTTTT.